Detailed here is one T cell receptor beta chain. Original analysis: By means of reference gene primer amplification, nucleated cell counts were estimated. Libraries were prepared by immunoSEQ multiplex PCR; TCRdb keeps only in-frame clonotypes and omits some of them. V and J calls and clone size are copied from that table; D and trimming were computed from the DNA. The table shows 250,000 or so clones, with approximately 89% occurring only once. This sample is part of a study of blood T cell repertoires in COVID-19. Overall study: From the United States, Italy and Spain came samples of acute and convalescent COVID-19. In each case, the material was cDNA or gDNA derived from T cells, B-cell-depleted T cells, or PBMCs.

Germline assignment: CDR1 SNHLY and CDR2 FYNNEI. The CDR3 contains 15 residues. J gave up 4 bases and V 7 bases, and 6 bases lay outside the gene matches. This chain links TRBV2 with TRBJ2-2; 10 nucleotides align to TRBD2. The sequenced sample consisted of peripheral blood. This TCR derives from a woman between 40 and 55 years old who had recovered from COVID-19. Written as DNA, the CDR3 is TGTGCCAGCAACCCACTAGCGGGGTCCACCGGGGAGCTGTTTTTT. Amino acids: CASNPLAGSTGELFF.